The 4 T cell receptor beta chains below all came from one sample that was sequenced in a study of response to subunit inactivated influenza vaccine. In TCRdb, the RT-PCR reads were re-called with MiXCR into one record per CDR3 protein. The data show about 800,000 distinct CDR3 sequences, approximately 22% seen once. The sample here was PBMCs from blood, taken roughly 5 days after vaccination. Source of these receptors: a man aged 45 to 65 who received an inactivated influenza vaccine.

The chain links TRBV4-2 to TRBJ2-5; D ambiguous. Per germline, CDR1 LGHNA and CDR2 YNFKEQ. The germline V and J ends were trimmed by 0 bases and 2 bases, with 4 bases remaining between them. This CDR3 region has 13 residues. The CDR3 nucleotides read TGTGCCAGCAGCCAAGAACGGCAAGAGACCCAGTACTTC. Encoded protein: CASSQERQETQYF.

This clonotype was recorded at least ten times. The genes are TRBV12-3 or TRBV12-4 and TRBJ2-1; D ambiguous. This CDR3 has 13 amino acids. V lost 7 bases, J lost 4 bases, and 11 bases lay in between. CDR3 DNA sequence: TGTGCCAGCACCATGGGCCGGTACAATGAGCAGTTCTTC. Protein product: CASTMGRYNEQFF.

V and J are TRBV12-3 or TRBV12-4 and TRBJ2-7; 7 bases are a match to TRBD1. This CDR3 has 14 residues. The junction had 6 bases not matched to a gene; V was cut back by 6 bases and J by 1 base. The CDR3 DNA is TGTGCCAGCAGCACCGGACAGGAGTCCTACGAGCAGTACTTC. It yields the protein CASSTGQESYEQYF.

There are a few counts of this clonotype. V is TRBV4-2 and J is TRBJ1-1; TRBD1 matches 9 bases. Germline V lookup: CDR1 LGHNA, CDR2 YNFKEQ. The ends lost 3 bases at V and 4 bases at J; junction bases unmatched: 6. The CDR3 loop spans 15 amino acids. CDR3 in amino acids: CASSQFGQGITEAFF. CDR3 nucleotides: TGTGCCAGCAGCCAGTTTGGACAGGGGATCACTGAAGCTTTCTTT.